What follows are 18 T cell receptor beta chains derived from one specimen sequenced in a study of blood T cell repertoires in COVID-19. Clones were read by immunoSEQ multiplex PCR, and TCRdb kept only the in-frame ones, dropping some. Of approximately 130,000 clones detected, roughly 80% appear once; the ten largest clones hold over 7%. Sequencing was done on a sample of peripheral blood. These receptors were obtained from a human donor in a cohort sampled during active COVID-19.

The genes are TRBV30 and TRBJ2-3; maybe TRBD2 (6 bases). CDR3 length: 13 residues. Trimming left V 2 bases short and J 6 bases short, with 12 bases between. CDR1 is GTSNPN, CDR2 SVGIG, per germline (reference sequence). CDR3 nucleotides: TGTGCCTGGAGTTCATGGAGGGTGGATACGCAGTATTTT. This translates into CAWSSWRVDTQYF.

V is TRBV2 and J is TRBJ1-6; possibly TRBD1 for D (6 bases). The CDR3 has 17 residues. Germline-derived CDR1 and CDR2 are SNHLY and FYNNEI. Deletions cut 6 bases from V and 6 bases from J, with 21 bases between. CDR3 coding DNA: TGTGCCAGCAGAGCCGGGACAAGGTCCTATTCTAATTCACCCCTCCACTTT. Translated: CASRAGTRSYSNSPLHF. The entire variable domain, with the rest obtained from reference TRBV2 and TRBJ1-6, is as follows: EPEVTQTPSHQVTQMGQEVILRCVPISNHLYFYWYRQILGQKVEFLVSFYNNEISEKSEIFDDQFSVERPDGSNFTLKIRSTKLEDSAMYFCASRAGTRSYSNSPLHFGNGTRLTVT.

This clone has more than one count but fewer than ten. This chain connects TRBV10-3 to TRBJ1-2; possibly TRBD1 for D (6 bases). This CDR3 is built from 13 residues. CDR1 ENHRY and CDR2 SYGVKD come from the germline V gene. The ends were cut back, 6 bases at V and 6 bases at J, with 14 bases in the middle. Here the CDR3 DNA reads TGTGCCATCAGCGAGGACAGCTGGGATGGCTACACCTTC. This translates into CAISEDSWDGYTF.

This sequence joins TRBV11-3 and TRBJ2-7, with 7 bases matching TRBD2. The junction had 11 bases not matched to a gene; V was cut back by 6 bases and J by 3 bases. Per the germline V gene, CDR1 is SGHNT and CDR2 is YENEEA. The CDR3 runs 15 residues. CDR3 sequence reads: CASSHRLADVYEQYF. The CDR3 nucleotides read TGTGCCAGCAGTCATCGACTAGCAGACGTCTACGAGCAGTACTTC.

The chain carries TRBV4-2 and TRBJ2-7; a weak D match, TRBD2 (5 bases). The CDR3 length is 15 residues. V was trimmed by 3 bases and J by 7 bases, leaving 19 bases between them. CDR1 and CDR2 (germline): LGHNA, YNFKEQ. The CDR3 loop reads CASSQPGVPLGEQYF. The CDR3, as DNA: TGTGCCAGCAGCCAGCCCGGGGTCCCTCTCGGGGAGCAGTACTTC.

The table lists this clone with a count of one. The genes are TRBV27 and TRBJ1-1; a possible D gene is TRBD1 (5 bases). CDR1 MNHEY and CDR2 SMNVEV come from the germline V gene (reference sequence). V was cut by 0 bases and J by 5 bases, with 13 bases left in between. The CDR3 runs to 15 residues. CDR3 nucleotide sequence: TGTGCCAGCAGTTTATCGGCGGGGGGGAGGACTGAAGCTTTCTTT. Its protein is CASSLSAGGRTEAFF.

This clone has just a few counts. The chain links TRBV6-2 or TRBV6-3 to TRBJ2-1; TRBD2 matches 8 bases. This CDR3 is 14 amino acids long. Unmatched junction bases numbered 6, after V lost 5 bases and J lost 6 bases. Germline assignment: CDR1 MNHEY and CDR2 SVGEGT. As DNA, the CDR3 is TGTGCCAGCAGTGGCATAGCGGGACTCAATGAGCAGTTCTTC. Encoded protein: CASSGIAGLNEQFF.

The V and J genes are TRBV9 and TRBJ1-1, with 9 bases lining up with TRBD1. V lost 3 bases, J lost 5 bases, and 5 bases stayed unmatched. Germline-derived CDR1 and CDR2 are SGDLS and YYNGEE. The CDR3 loop spans 14 amino acids. The CDR3 nucleotides read TGTGCCAGCAGCGCCGGACAGGGGTGGACTGAAGCTTTCTTT. As protein: CASSAGQGWTEAFF.

The rearrangement links TRBV5-1 to TRBJ1-6; 7 bases agree with TRBD1. Germline V lookup: CDR1 SGHRS, CDR2 YFSETQ. This CDR3 contains 16 residues. With V trimmed by 4 bases and J by 0 bases, 4 bases remained unmatched. CDR3 sequence: CASSQGTASYNSPLHF. The CDR3 DNA reads TGCGCCAGCAGCCAGGGGACAGCCTCCTATAATTCACCCCTCCACTTT.

The J gene is TRBJ2-7, the V gene TRBV28, with 7 bases lining up with TRBD1. Per germline, CDR1 MDHEN and CDR2 SYDVKM. V was clipped by 6 bases and J by 7 bases; unmatched bases: 12. The CDR3 totals 14 residues. The CDR3 sequence: CASSPVTGVGEQYF. The CDR3 bases are TGTGCCAGCAGCCCAGTAACAGGGGTCGGGGAGCAGTACTTC. Looking up the rest from reference TRBV28 and TRBJ2-7 gives the full variable domain: DVKVTQSSRYLVKRTGEKVFLECVQDMDHENMFWYRQDPGLGLRLIYFSYDVKMKEKGDIPEGYSVSREKKERFSLILESASTNQTSMYLCASSPVTGVGEQYFGPGTRLTVT.

The chain combines TRBV10-1 with TRBJ2-6, with 10 bases lining up with TRBD1. The CDR3 sequence is 16 residues long. V was pared by 5 bases and J by 2 bases, with 3 bases of the junction left unmatched. CDR1 and CDR2 (germline): WNHNN, SYGVQD (reference sequence). CDR3 protein: CASSPGTGAGANVLTF. DNA for the CDR3: TGCGCCAGCAGTCCCGGGACAGGGGCTGGGGCCAACGTCCTGACTTTC.

Remarks on this clone: At the DNA level, this CDR3 is encoded by other sequences in the same sample as well. The chain combines TRBV7-2 with TRBJ2-7, with 11 positions matching TRBD1. Per germline, CDR1 SGHTA and CDR2 FQGNSA. The CDR3 is 15 amino acids. J gave up 2 bases and V 1 base, and 1 base lay outside the gene matches. This CDR3 is CASSLGGQGAYEQYF. The DNA of the CDR3 is TGTGCCAGCAGCTTAGGGGGACAGGGGGCCTACGAGCAGTACTTC.

The J gene is TRBJ2-1, the V gene TRBV9; possibly TRBD2 for D (6 bases). The germline CDR1 and CDR2 sequences are SGDLS and YYNGEE. V lost 0 bases and J lost 5, with 12 bases in between. This CDR3 has 15 residues. CDR3 residues: CASSVGGTFNNEQFF. Here the CDR3 DNA reads TGTGCCAGCAGCGTAGGAGGGACTTTCAACAATGAGCAGTTCTTC.

This clone was observed a few times. The rearrangement links TRBV5-1 to TRBJ1-2; no clear D. V was clipped by 0 bases and J by 6 bases, with 6 bases between them. The CDR3 has 12 residues. Germline V gives CDR1 SGHRS, CDR2 YFSETQ. This CDR3 is CASSLVGDGYTF. Written as DNA, the CDR3 is TGCGCCAGCAGCTTGGTCGGTGATGGCTACACCTTC.

The rearrangement joins TRBV29-1 to TRBJ2-7; 8 bases match TRBD2. Trimming at V came to 1 base and at J to 4 bases, leaving 6 bases not matched to a gene. The CDR3 contains 14 residues. Per the germline V gene, CDR1 is SQVTM and CDR2 is ANQGSEA. The CDR3 loop reads CSVEGPGLEYEQYF. The CDR3 DNA reads TGCAGCGTTGAAGGCCCGGGACTAGAGTACGAGCAGTACTTC.

The chain recombines TRBV24-1 with TRBJ2-7; the match to TRBD1 covers 9 bases. The CDR3 extends over 15 amino acids. J was trimmed by 7 bases and V by 4 bases; bases with no gene match: 10. Germline values: CDR1 KGHDR, CDR2 SFDVKD. The CDR3 reads CATSDPGTGLREQYF. The CDR3, as DNA: TGTGCCACCAGTGACCCCGGGACAGGGCTTAGGGAGCAGTACTTC.

This chain links TRBV28 with TRBJ2-7; 7 bases align to TRBD2. There are 16 residues in the CDR3. The V gene's germline CDR1 is MDHEN and CDR2 SYDVKM. After removal of 2 bases from V and 3 bases from J, the junction contained 10 bases not matched to a gene. In nucleotides, the CDR3 is TGTGCCAGCAGTTTAAGAAACCGGGAGGCCCACTACGAGCAGTACTTC. This translates into CASSLRNREAHYEQYF.

V and J are TRBV5-4 and TRBJ2-7; maybe TRBD2 (5 bases). CDR1 and CDR2 from the germline V gene are SGHNT and YYREEE (reference sequence). This CDR3 region has 14 residues. V was trimmed by 1 base and J by 4 bases, leaving 12 bases between them. The CDR3 DNA reads TGTGCCAGCAGCTTGTGGGAGACTGTTTACGAGCAGTACTTC. It yields the protein CASSLWETVYEQYF. Together with reference TRBV5-4 and TRBJ2-7, the CDR3 gives the full variable domain: ETGVTQSPTHLIKTRGQQVTLRCSSQSGHNTVSWYQQALGQGPQFIFQYYREEENGRGNFPPRFSGLQFPNYSSELNVNALELDDSALYLCASSLWETVYEQYFGPGTRLTVT.